The next 4 T cell receptor beta chains were all read from a single sample in a study of cytomegalovirus exposure and HLA in healthy donors (dated by TCRdb to 2017 to 2019). Libraries were built with the immunoSEQ multiplex PCR assay. The multiplex PCR relied on a mix of 60 forward primers for TCR Vbeta segments and 13 reverse primers for TCR Jbeta segments. TCRdb holds this immuneACCESS table with in-frame rearrangements only. Some clones are missing; in checked studies, unresolved V genes explain under half, and the rest has no known cause. The sample table lists more than 80,000 clones, about 85% of them with a count of one. The ten largest clones add up to under 4.5% of the sample. Sequencing was done on a sample of PBMCs. Receptors originate from a female donor in good health and CMV-seropositive.

The chain carries TRBV4-2 and TRBJ2-7, with 10 bases that match TRBD2. The germline gives CDR1 LGHNA, CDR2 YNFKEQ. The J segment lost 7 bases and the V segment lost 2 bases, leaving 5 bases of the junction unmatched. The CDR3 consists of 14 residues. The CDR3 DNA reads as TGTGCCAGCAGCCAAAGGGGACTAGCGCAGGAGCAGTACTTC. It codes for CASSQRGLAQEQYF.

This clone came up a few times. The gene calls are TRBV10-3 and TRBJ2-1; 7 nucleotides agree with TRBD1. The V gene's germline CDR1 is ENHRY and CDR2 SYGVKD. Germline trimming cut 0 bases from V and 5 bases from J; bases unmatched to any gene: 16. The CDR3 spans 19 residues. The DNA of the CDR3 is TGTGCCATCAGTGAGTCGTATGGCCCCCTCCGGGACAGACACAATGAGCAGTTCTTC. Translated, it gives CAISESYGPLRDRHNEQFF.

The chain is built from TRBV7-9 and TRBJ1-4; the D is unclear. The CDR3 spans 13 residues. Germline values: CDR1 SEHNR, CDR2 FQNEAQ (reference sequence). Deletions cut 1 base from V and 7 bases from J, with 7 bases between. CDR3 residues: CASSLGGGEKLFF. The CDR3 nucleotides are TGTGCCAGCAGCTTAGGGGGAGGTGAAAAACTGTTTTTT.

The chain carries TRBV4-2 and TRBJ1-4; TRBD1 matches at 8 bases. CDR3 length equals 17 residues. Trimming removed 0 bases from V and 5 bases from J; junction bases left unmatched: 8. Germline CDR1 LGHNA, CDR2 YNFKEQ. The CDR3 region has the DNA TGTGCCAGCAGCCAAGAAACGCCCGGGACAGGCAATGAAAAACTGTTTTTT. Translation gives CASSQETPGTGNEKLFF.